Listed below are T cell receptor beta chains from one sample, sequenced in a study of cytomegalovirus exposure and HLA in healthy donors. The method was immunoSEQ multiplex PCR; TCRdb's version includes in-frame clones alone and lacks a portion of them. The sample has approximately 190,000 clones, more than 70% seen once. The specimen sequenced was PBMCs. The source of these receptors is a man in his forties in good health and CMV-seropositive. Each CDR3 is given with its conserved first and last residue. The D gene is left open where the match is weak. Not all rows give a size; the values are once, few, many and, for expanded clones, a class.

clone_size	j_call	d_call	v_call	cdr3_aa	cdr3_nt
.	TRBJ1-4	TRBD1	TRBV28	CASSQSKGAREKLFF	TGTGCCAGCAGTCAGTCAAAGGGGGCGCGGGAAAAACTGTTTTTT
few	TRBJ1-2	TRBD1	TRBV7-2	CASSLVRDRGYDGYTF	TGTGCCAGCAGCTTAGTTCGGGACAGGGGTTACGATGGCTACACCTTC
.	TRBJ1-3	.	TRBV6-1	CASSEGLGGLGNTIYF	TGTGCCAGCAGTGAAGGACTCGGTGGTTTAGGAAACACCATATATTTT
.	TRBJ2-3	.	TRBV29-1	CSVEEAGGTDTQYF	TGCAGCGTTGAAGAGGCAGGGGGCACAGATACGCAGTATTTT
once	TRBJ1-2	TRBD1	TRBV9	CASSVEQGAYGYTF	TGTGCCAGCAGCGTAGAACAGGGGGCTTATGGCTACACCTTC
few	TRBJ2-7	TRBD2	TRBV10-3	CAILGEGEQYF	TGTGCCATCCTCGGGGAGGGCGAGCAGTACTTC
few	TRBJ2-3	.	TRBV5-6	CASSPPSASTDTQYF	TGTGCCAGCAGTCCCCCTAGCGCTAGCACAGATACGCAGTATTTT
.	TRBJ2-1	.	TRBV27	CASSPRSHYNEQFF	TGTGCCAGCAGTCCGCGGAGCCACTACAATGAGCAGTTCTTC
.	TRBJ2-1	TRBD1	TRBV9	CASSGGQGVAREQFF	TGTGCCAGCAGCGGGGGACAGGGAGTAGCGCGTGAGCAGTTCTTC
.	TRBJ2-3	TRBD2	TRBV15	CATSRRLAGGEDTQYF	TGTGCCACCAGCCGAAGACTAGCGGGAGGAGAAGATACGCAGTATTTT
.	TRBJ1-2	TRBD1	TRBV12-5	CASGFTGVDGYTF	TGTGCTAGTGGTTTTACAGGGGTGGATGGCTACACCTTC
few	TRBJ1-4	TRBD1	TRBV25-1	CASSEYMGQGNEKLFF	TGTGCCAGCAGTGAATATATGGGACAGGGTAATGAAAAACTGTTTTTT
.	TRBJ1-1	.	TRBV7-9	CASSPGVSNTEAFF	TGTGCCAGCAGCCCGGGGGTCTCGAACACTGAAGCTTTCTTT
.	TRBJ2-5	TRBD2	TRBV15	CATSTRLAGRQETQYF	TGTGCCACCAGCACGAGGCTAGCGGGAAGGCAAGAGACCCAGTACTTC
.	TRBJ2-2	.	TRBV7-2	CASSLGGSYTGELFF	TGTGCCAGCAGCTTAGGCGGTAGCTACACCGGGGAGCTGTTTTTT
.	TRBJ1-2	TRBD1	TRBV5-1	CASSLDRGGYTF	TGCGCCAGCAGCCTCGACAGGGGCGGCTACACCTTC
.	TRBJ2-6	.	TRBV28	CASSSSGAGANVLTF	TGTGCCAGCAGTTCCTCAGGGGCGGGGGCCAACGTCCTGACTTTC
.	TRBJ2-7	TRBD1	TRBV5-1	CASSVLGQGAGEQYF	TGCGCCAGCAGCGTTCTTGGACAGGGGGCGGGCGAGCAGTACTTC
.	TRBJ2-7	TRBD2	TRBV19	CASSRLAESYEQYF	TGTGCCAGTAGTCGACTAGCGGAATCCTACGAGCAGTACTTC
.	TRBJ2-3	TRBD2	TRBV28	CASSPTSALGIKTQYF	TGTGCCAGCAGTCCTACTAGCGCCCTGGGTATTAAGACGCAGTATTTT
.	TRBJ2-7	.	TRBV29-1	CSGGDAMREQYF	TGCAGCGGCGGTGACGCTATGAGGGAGCAGTACTTC
.	TRBJ1-2	TRBD1	TRBV7-9	CASSLASGRGYGYTF	TGTGCCAGCAGCTTAGCGTCGGGCAGGGGGTATGGCTACACCTTC
once	TRBJ2-3	TRBD2	TRBV9	CASSVVGSGGNTQYF	TGTGCCAGCAGCGTAGTAGGGAGCGGGGGTAATACGCAGTATTTT
.	TRBJ2-5	.	TRBV7-2	CASSLPGTQYF	TGTGCCAGCAGCTTACCCGGGACCCAGTACTTC
.	TRBJ1-1	.	TRBV6-5	CASSYSTTSMNTEAFF	TGTGCCAGCAGTTACTCGACAACCAGTATGAACACTGAAGCTTTCTTT
few	TRBJ2-3	.	TRBV7-2	CASSLLIRDTQYF	TGTGCCAGCAGCTTATTGATCAGAGATACGCAGTATTTT